These 21 T cell receptor beta chains came from one sample sequenced in a study of CD8 T cells in ankylosing spondylitis. Study-level points and caveats: What seemed typical of ankylosing spondylitis blood was a TCR beta motif built from about 8 highly homologous variants.

No antigen has been identified for these receptors. TCRdb re-analysed the 5' RACE reads in MiXCR, keeping a single row per CDR3 protein. Of about 800,000 distinct CDR3 sequences listed, 10% to 15% are singletons. Sequenced input: blood, either unsorted or a sorted T cell fraction (not recorded which). The receptors here all came from a male donor with ankylosing spondylitis.

This clonotype was observed at least ten times. The genes are TRBV4-1 and TRBJ1-1; D unclear. V shed 3 bases and J shed 6 bases, with 11 bases lying between them. Germline CDR1 and CDR2: MGHRA and YSYEKL. The CDR3 runs 13 residues. Here the CDR3 DNA reads TGCGCCAGCAGCCACTACGACGTGGCTGAAGCTTTCTTT. Translating it yields CASSHYDVAEAFF.

This clonotype occurred a few times. The chain combines TRBV6-2 or TRBV6-3 with TRBJ2-7, with 8 nucleotides matching TRBD2. V trimming: 3 bases; J trimming: 7 bases; junction bases outside the gene matches: 8. Germline V gives CDR1 MNHEY, CDR2 SVGEGT. This CDR3 region has 14 residues. Written as DNA, the CDR3 is TGTGCCAGCAGTTATGGAGCGGGAGTATGGGAGCAGTACTTC. Translated, it gives CASSYGAGVWEQYF.

The sample holds a few counts of this clonotype. The CDR3 region has the DNA TGTGCCAGCAGCCTAAGGGACGTACCGGATTTCTACGAGCAGTACTTC. Amino acid sequence: CASSLRDVPDFYEQYF. The chain carries TRBV6-2 or TRBV6-3 and TRBJ2-7; either TRBD1 or TRBD2 may supply D (5 bases each). The CDR3 spans 16 residues. The V end was cut by 6 bases, the J end by 3 bases, with 21 bases between. Germline V lookup: CDR1 MNHEY, CDR2 SVGEGT.

This clonotype was picked up many times. This chain connects TRBV7-2 to TRBJ2-1; D is uncertain. CDR3 length equals 11 residues. Trimming pared 5 bases from V and 15 bases from J, leaving 14 bases between. CDR1 and CDR2 from the germline V gene are SGHTA and FQGNSA. The DNA for the CDR3 is TGTGCCAGCAGCCCCTGGGGTCGGATGTTCTTC. It yields the protein CASSPWGRMFF.

The rearrangement uses TRBV27 and TRBJ2-1; 12 bases agree with TRBD2. The germline gives CDR1 MNHEY, CDR2 SMNVEV (reference sequence). V gave up 3 bases and J gave up 0 bases; unmatched junction bases: 3. This CDR3 is built from 17 residues. This CDR3 is CASSFLAGGSSYNEQFF. CDR3 nucleotides: TGTGCCAGCAGTTTTCTAGCGGGAGGGAGCTCCTACAATGAGCAGTTCTTC.

The V gene is TRBV21-1, the J gene TRBJ1-2. TRBV21-1 corresponds to a pseudogene. The CDR3 sequence is 17 residues long. The CDR3 DNA reads TGTGCCAGCAGCAAAGGAAGTAGGCAGATGGGAAACTATGGCTACACCTTC. Encoded protein: CASSKGSRQMGNYGYTF.

The chain couples TRBV5-1 to TRBJ1-4; possible D gene TRBD1, 5 bases. The CDR3 runs 14 residues. V was trimmed by 4 bases and J by 8 bases, leaving 15 bases between them. The germline CDR1 and CDR2 sequences are SGHRS and YFSETQ. CDR3 in DNA: TGCGCCAGCAGCACCCACCCGGGGGGAGAAAAACTGTTTTTT. This sequence encodes CASSTHPGGEKLFF.

V usage is TRBV5-1 and J usage is TRBJ2-7; no reliable D call. The germline CDR1 and CDR2 sequences are SGHRS and YFSETQ. Trimming took off 0 bases at V and 4 bases at J, with 14 bases between the two ends. There are 15 residues in the CDR3. In DNA, the CDR3 is TGCGCCAGCAGCTTGGTTGGGGTGGGCCCTTACGAGCAGTACTTC. Residues: CASSLVGVGPYEQYF.

The chain recombines TRBV5-1 with TRBJ1-1; 7 nucleotides agree with TRBD1. V was clipped by 4 bases and J by 2 bases; unmatched bases: 5. Germline V gene data show CDR1 as SGHRS and CDR2 as YFSETQ. The CDR3 runs 14 residues. This CDR3 reads CASSRQGDNTEAFF. In DNA, the CDR3 is TGCGCCAGCAGCCGCCAGGGGGACAACACTGAAGCTTTCTTT.

CDR3 sequence: CASSLYRTRGYEQYF. The DNA for the CDR3 is TGTGCCAGCAGTTTATACCGAACGCGAGGGTACGAGCAGTACTTC. The chain couples TRBV28 to TRBJ2-7; a possible D gene is TRBD2 (5 bases). Germline lookup yields CDR1 MDHEN and CDR2 SYDVKM. The CDR3 covers 15 residues. V shed 1 base and J shed 4 bases, with 14 bases lying between them.

J is TRBJ1-6 and V is TRBV7-2, with D possibly TRBD1 on 6 matching bases. V was cut by 3 bases and J by 8 bases, with 14 bases left in between. The CDR3 has 15 residues. CDR1 is SGHTA, CDR2 FQGNSA, per germline. The CDR3 coding sequence is TGTGCCAGCAGCTTCGTAGGGGGTTATGATTCACCCCTCCACTTT. This gives the protein CASSFVGGYDSPLHF.

This clonotype was observed a few times. The chain uses TRBV19 and TRBJ1-5; D is unresolved. Germline V gene sequence: CDR1 LNHDA, CDR2 SQIVND (reference sequence). V dropped 8 bases and J dropped 1 base, with 12 bases sitting between them. CDR3 length: 14 residues. CDR3 coding DNA: TGTGCCAGTTCCGACGGACGGAGCAATCAGCCCCAGCATTTT. Translation: CASSDGRSNQPQHF.

The V gene is TRBV5-5, the J gene TRBJ2-3; D ambiguous. V lost 4 bases and J lost 2, with 11 bases in between. From germline, CDR1 is SGHKS and CDR2 YYEKEE (reference sequence). The CDR3 totals 14 residues. This chain's CDR3 is CASSPQTYTDTQYF. The CDR3 DNA reads TGTGCCAGCAGCCCACAGACCTACACAGATACGCAGTATTTT.

There are a few counts of this clonotype. The chain carries TRBV30 and TRBJ1-2; possible D gene TRBD1, 5 bases. Germline CDR1 and CDR2: GTSNPN and SVGIG (reference sequence). V was trimmed by 2 bases and J by 4 bases, leaving 8 bases between them. The CDR3 is 12 residues long. In nucleotides, the CDR3 is TGTGCCTGGAGTCGACAGATCTATGGCTACACCTTC. Its translation is CAWSRQIYGYTF. The entire variable domain, with the rest obtained from reference TRBV30 and TRBJ1-2, is as follows: SQTIHQWPATLVQPVGSPLSLECTVEGTSNPNLYWYRQAAGRGLQLLFYSVGIGQISSEVPQNLSASRPQDRQFILSSKKLLLSDSGFYLCAWSRQIYGYTFGSGTRLTVV.

This clonotype was seen a handful of times. V is TRBV18 and J is TRBJ2-5; TRBD2 matches 9 bases. CDR1 KGHSH and CDR2 LQKENI come from the germline V gene. V lost 5 bases to trimming and J lost 2 bases; unmatched junction nucleotides: 9. The CDR3 has 16 residues. The CDR3 coding sequence is TGTGCCAGCTCAGCTATTCTAGCGGGAATACAAGAGACCCAGTACTTC. It codes for CASSAILAGIQETQYF.

This clonotype was recorded a few times. The chain links TRBV9 to TRBJ2-5, with 7 bases lining up with TRBD1. The CDR3 has 16 amino acids. CDR1 SGDLS and CDR2 YYNGEE come from the germline V gene. Losses at the gene ends were 2 bases for V and 2 bases for J; bases not matched to a gene: 9. This CDR3 is CASSVKSRDSQETQYF. The CDR3 DNA follows: TGTGCCAGCAGCGTGAAAAGCCGGGACAGTCAAGAGACCCAGTACTTC.

This clonotype was picked up one time. The chain carries TRBV7-2 and TRBJ2-7, with 7 nucleotides matching TRBD1. The CDR3 extends over 15 amino acids. With 1 base clipped from V and 2 bases from J, the junction kept 5 bases outside the gene matches. Per the germline V gene, CDR1 is SGHTA and CDR2 is FQGNSA. DNA for the CDR3: TGTGCCAGCAGCTTAGTAGGGACAGATCCCTACGAGCAGTACTTC. Amino acids: CASSLVGTDPYEQYF.

This chain uses TRBV24-1 with TRBJ1-5; D unclear. Per the germline V gene, CDR1 is KGHDR and CDR2 is SFDVKD. With 4 bases removed from V and 6 bases from J, the gap between germline ends came to 9 bases. The length of the CDR3 is 13 residues. CDR3 sequence reads: CATSDRTGQPQHF. The CDR3 nucleotides read TGTGCCACCAGTGACCGGACTGGTCAGCCCCAGCATTTT.

A word on this clonotype: This may be a read error: a much more frequent sequence differs by one nucleotide. This rearrangement joins TRBV12-3 or TRBV12-4 to TRBJ1-2; 9 bases match TRBD1. The J segment lost 4 bases and the V segment lost 6 bases, leaving 6 bases of the junction unmatched. The CDR3 spans 14 residues. The CDR3 protein is CASRPYRGLYGYTF. DNA for the CDR3: TGTGCCAGCAGACCTTACAGGGGGCTCTATGGCTACACCTTC.

The J gene is TRBJ2-7, the V gene TRBV9; D is undetermined. CDR1 and CDR2 (germline): SGDLS, YYNGEE. Trimming removed 2 bases from V and 0 bases from J, with 9 bases in between. The CDR3 runs to 14 residues. The CDR3 loop is CASSVRPYSYEQYF. CDR3 nucleotide sequence: TGTGCCAGCAGCGTGCGGCCTTACTCCTACGAGCAGTACTTC.

The chain employs TRBV12-3 or TRBV12-4 and TRBJ2-2; 8 bases are shared with TRBD2. The CDR3 sequence is 15 residues long. The trim removed 5 bases at V and 6 bases at J, leaving 8 bases unmatched. This CDR3 reads CASSRDGGAPGELFF. The CDR3 DNA is TGTGCCAGCAGTCGAGACGGGGGGGCACCCGGGGAGCTGTTTTTT.